Following are 18 T cell receptor beta chains from one sample sequenced in a study of vaccination effects on CD4 cells after COVID-19. Assay: immunoSEQ multiplex PCR; the TCRdb copy retains only in-frame clones and omits some. The sample carries about 72,000 clones, roughly 80% recorded once. The culture ran for nine to ten days, and then CD4+ T cells were isolated. Their recognized antigens are unknown. The sequenced sample was CD4+ T cells from PBMCs cultured without peptide, obtained before COVID-19 vaccination. These receptors all stem from a human donor who received a COVID-19 vaccine.

The V gene is TRBV3-1 (or the pseudogene TRBV3-2), the J gene TRBJ2-7; possibly TRBD1 or TRBD2 for D (6 bases each). Trimming took off 4 bases at V and 5 bases at J, with 12 bases between the two ends. This CDR3 has 13 amino acids. Germline CDR1 is LGHDT and CDR2 is YNNKEL (reference sequence). DNA of the CDR3: TGTGCCAGCAGCCGGAGGGGGGCCCACGAGCAGTACGTC. Translating gives CASSRRGAHEQYV.

This clone was observed a handful of times. The chain employs TRBV19 and TRBJ1-5; D unclear. Trimming pared 4 bases from V and 7 bases from J, leaving 11 bases between. The CDR3 spans 13 residues. Germline assignment: CDR1 LNHDA and CDR2 SQIVND (reference sequence). The CDR3 DNA reads TGTGCCAGTAGTAATCGGGCTGAGCAGCCCCAGCATTTT. This translates into CASSNRAEQPQHF.

This sequence joins TRBV15 and TRBJ2-7; 8 bases fit TRBD1. V gave up 4 bases and J gave up 10 bases; unmatched junction bases: 15. Germline CDR1 reads LNHNV; CDR2 reads YYDKDF (reference sequence). CDR3 size: 15 residues. The CDR3 region is CATSNPGQATGEQYV. For the CDR3, the DNA is TGTGCCACCAGCAACCCGGGACAGGCCACCGGGGAACAGTACGTC.

This clone was detected only a few times. This chain connects TRBV24-1 to TRBJ1-5; possible D gene TRBD1, 5 bases. The CDR3 sequence is 15 residues long. The V and J ends lost 6 bases and 2 bases respectively, with 13 bases between them. The germline V gene has CDR1 KGHDR and CDR2 SFDVKD. The CDR3 is CATSLGDGRNQPQHF. CDR3 in DNA: TGTGCCACCAGTCTGGGGGACGGACGCAATCAGCCCCAGCATTTT.

The rearrangement joins TRBV6-5 to TRBJ2-3; perhaps D is TRBD1 or TRBD2 (5 bases each). The CDR3 loop spans 14 amino acids. The V gene lost 5 bases and the J gene lost 4 bases, with 13 bases spanning the gap. Germline V gene lookup returns CDR1 MNHEY and CDR2 SVGAGI. This CDR3 reads CASSPPRGPDTQYF. CDR3 DNA: TGTGCCAGCAGTCCCCCCCGGGGACCAGATACGCAGTATTTT.

V usage is TRBV7-6 and J usage is TRBJ1-4; D is perhaps TRBD1 (6 bases). CDR1 SGHVS and CDR2 FNYEAQ come from the germline V gene. The length of the CDR3 is 14 residues. Between the trimmed V and J ends, which lost 4 bases and 7 bases, there was a span of 13 bases. The CDR3 loop reads CASSSRGVVEKLFF. DNA of the CDR3: TGTGCCAGCAGCTCGAGGGGGGTAGTTGAAAAACTGTTTTTT.

The chain recombines TRBV7-3 with TRBJ2-3, with TRBD1 matching 9 bases. Germline assignment: CDR1 SGHTA and CDR2 FQGTGA. Trimming took 3 bases from V and 7 from J; bases not matched to a gene: 5. The CDR3 totals 14 residues. CDR3 nucleotide sequence: TGTGCCAGCAGCTTCACAGGGGGCGCGAATACGCAGTATTTT. This gives the protein CASSFTGGANTQYF.

V and J are TRBV4-3 and TRBJ1-2; possibly TRBD1 for D (6 bases). The CDR3 totals 15 residues. In germline, CDR1 is LGHNA, CDR2 YSLEER. Trimming removed 0 bases at V and 4 bases at J, with 12 bases between. The CDR3 reads CASSQDGSGAYGYTF. CDR3 DNA: TGCGCCAGCAGCCAAGATGGTTCAGGGGCCTATGGCTACACCTTC.

This clone was counted a few times. This rearrangement joins TRBV24-1 to TRBJ1-5; D is possibly TRBD1 (5 bases). Per the germline V gene, CDR1 is KGHDR and CDR2 is SFDVKD. The V end was cut by 4 bases, the J end by 3 bases, with 6 bases between. The CDR3 runs to 13 residues. Here the CDR3 DNA reads TGTGCCACCAGTGACAGGGTCAATCAGCCCCAGCATTTT. It yields the protein CATSDRVNQPQHF.

The rearrangement joins TRBV29-1 to TRBJ2-3; tentative D call: TRBD1 (7 bases). CDR1 is SQVTM and CDR2 is ANQGSEA in the germline V gene. Trimming stripped 7 bases from V and 3 bases from J, with 17 bases between. The CDR3 spans 14 residues. CDR3 coding DNA: TGCAGCGGAGGGAAAGCAGGGGGGACAGATACGCAGTATTTT. This codes for CSGGKAGGTDTQYF.

This chain uses TRBV2 with TRBJ1-1; no clear D gene. The CDR3 consists of 14 residues. The V end was cut by 3 bases, the J end by 1 base, with 9 bases between. CDR1 and CDR2 from the germline V gene are SNHLY and FYNNEI. The chain's CDR3 is CASSERTGNTEAFF. The CDR3 coding sequence is TGTGCCAGCAGTGAGAGGACGGGGAACACTGAAGCTTTCTTT.

The J gene is TRBJ1-5, the V gene TRBV7-2, with D tentatively TRBD1 (6 bases). V shed 3 bases and J shed 5 bases, with 11 bases lying between them. CDR3 length: 14 amino acids. Germline lookup yields CDR1 SGHTA and CDR2 FQGNSA. The CDR3 DNA reads TGTGCCAGCAGCTTCCAGGGGAAGTATCAGCCCCAGCATTTT. This encodes CASSFQGKYQPQHF.

The J gene is TRBJ2-2, the V gene TRBV18; 14 positions agree with TRBD2. This CDR3 has 17 amino acids. The V and J ends lost 5 bases and 5 bases, in that order; junction bases with no gene match: 7. CDR1 is KGHSH, CDR2 LQKENI, per germline. The CDR3 protein is CASSSTWTSGGTGELFF. The CDR3 DNA is TGTGCCAGCTCATCCACTTGGACTAGCGGGGGGACCGGGGAGCTGTTTTTT.

CDR3 sequence: CASSTGQVPSSGNTIYF. The CDR3 bases are TGTGCCAGCAGCACCGGACAGGTGCCGAGCTCTGGAAACACCATATATTTT. V gene TRBV7-8 combines with J gene TRBJ1-3, with TRBD1 matching over 7 bases. V shed 5 bases and J 0 bases; nucleotides not matched to a gene: 10. The CDR3 runs to 17 residues. Germline CDR1 SGHVS, CDR2 FQNEAQ.

CDR3 protein: CASTKRAQGIWNTEAFF. In nucleotides, the CDR3 is TGTGCCAGCACCAAAAGGGCCCAGGGGATATGGAACACTGAAGCTTTCTTT. The chain uses TRBV7-8 and TRBJ1-1, with D possibly TRBD1 on 6 matching bases. The V gene's germline CDR1 is SGHVS and CDR2 FQNEAQ. The length of the CDR3 is 17 residues. Trimming removed 7 bases from V and 1 base from J, with 22 bases in between.

The rearrangement joins TRBV6-5 to TRBJ1-1; a weak D match, TRBD1 (5 bases). Between the trimmed V and J ends, which lost 1 base and 2 bases, there was a span of 11 bases. Germline V CDR1 and CDR2: MNHEY, SVGAGI. This CDR3 region has 15 residues. Here the CDR3 reads CASSYLIRDNTEAFF. As DNA, the CDR3 is TGTGCCAGCAGTTACTTGATCCGGGACAACACTGAAGCTTTCTTT.

This chain links TRBV18 with TRBJ2-7; TRBD1 matches at 9 bases. The CDR3 is 14 amino acids. The V and J ends lost 6 bases and 1 base, in that order; junction bases with no gene match: 4. In germline, CDR1 is KGHSH, CDR2 LQKENI. This chain's CDR3 is CASSRGQGSYEQYV. The CDR3 DNA reads as TGTGCCAGCTCCCGTGGACAGGGGTCCTACGAGCAGTACGTC.

This clone was counted between two and nine times. This chain uses TRBV5-4 with TRBJ2-1; D perhaps matches TRBD1 (5 bases). The ends were cut back, 1 base at V and 2 bases at J, with 10 bases in the middle. The CDR3 consists of 15 residues. The germline gives CDR1 SGHNT, CDR2 YYREEE (reference sequence). The CDR3 nucleotides read TGTGCCAGCAGCTTGAACACAGGCCCCTACAATGAGCAGTTCTTC. It encodes CASSLNTGPYNEQFF. Full variable domain (remainder filled in from reference TRBV5-4 and TRBJ2-1): ETGVTQSPTHLIKTRGQQVTLRCSSQSGHNTVSWYQQALGQGPQFIFQYYREEENGRGNFPPRFSGLQFPNYSSELNVNALELDDSALYLCASSLNTGPYNEQFFGPGTRLTVL.